This TCR beta chain was profiled in a study of lymphopenia after photon versus proton radiotherapy. Study-wide results and caveats: Survival link was tested only in deceased patients; proton benefit remains a possibility. Under photons, naive T cells and diversity fell while effector/memory populations rose. Post-nadir diversity loss with photons came from oligoclonal expansion, particularly CD8+ Temra cells.

As regards this clone: What it recognizes is unknown.

With 6 bases clipped from V and 2 bases from J, the junction kept 3 bases outside the gene matches. The CDR3 has 13 residues. Germline CDR1 MNHNY, CDR2 SVGAGI (reference sequence). The repertoire was sequenced with immunoSEQ multiplex PCR; TCRdb's copy has only in-frame clones and lacks some. The profile shows 67,000 or so clones, approximately 87% of them singletons. The receptor was derived from an elderly man with esophageal cancer. The starting material was peripheral blood, obtained from a patient treated with proton-based radiotherapy. The gene calls are TRBV6-6 and TRBJ1-2; 7 nucleotides align to TRBD1. CDR3 amino acids: CASREGQNYGYTF. CDR3 in DNA: TGTGCCAGCAGGGAGGGACAGAACTATGGCTACACCTTC.